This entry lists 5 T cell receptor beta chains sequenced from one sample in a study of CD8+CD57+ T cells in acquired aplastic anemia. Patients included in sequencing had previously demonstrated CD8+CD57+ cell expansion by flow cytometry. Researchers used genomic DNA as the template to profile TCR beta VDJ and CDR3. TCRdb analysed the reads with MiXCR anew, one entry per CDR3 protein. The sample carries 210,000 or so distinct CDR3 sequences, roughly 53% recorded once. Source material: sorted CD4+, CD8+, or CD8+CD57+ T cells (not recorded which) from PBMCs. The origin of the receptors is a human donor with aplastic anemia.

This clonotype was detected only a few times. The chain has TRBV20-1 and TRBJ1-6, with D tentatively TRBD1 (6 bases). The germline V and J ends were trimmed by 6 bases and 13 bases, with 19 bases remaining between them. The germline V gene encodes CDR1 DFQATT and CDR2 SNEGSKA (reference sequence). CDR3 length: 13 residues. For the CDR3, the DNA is TGCAGTGCCTCACAGAGCGGGGGCCCTCCCCTCCACTTT. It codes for CSASQSGGPPLHF.

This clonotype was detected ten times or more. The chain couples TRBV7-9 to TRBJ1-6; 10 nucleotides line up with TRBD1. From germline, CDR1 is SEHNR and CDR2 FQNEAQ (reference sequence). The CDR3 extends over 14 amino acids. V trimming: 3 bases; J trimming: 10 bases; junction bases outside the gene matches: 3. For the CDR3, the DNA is TGTGCCAGCAGCTTCGGGACAGGGGTGTCACCCCTCCACTTT. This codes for CASSFGTGVSPLHF.

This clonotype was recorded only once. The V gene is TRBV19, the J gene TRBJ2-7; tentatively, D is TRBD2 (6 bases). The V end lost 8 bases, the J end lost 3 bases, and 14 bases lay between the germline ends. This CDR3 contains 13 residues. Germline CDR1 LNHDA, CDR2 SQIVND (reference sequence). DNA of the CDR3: TGTGCCAGTGCCTCGGGAGAGGACTACGAGCAGTACTTC. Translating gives CASASGEDYEQYF. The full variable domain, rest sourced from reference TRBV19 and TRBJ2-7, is DGGITQSPKYLFRKEGQNVTLSCEQNLNHDAMYWYRQDPGQGLRLIYYSQIVNDFQKGDIAEGYSVSREKKESFPLTVTSAQKNPTAFYLCASASGEDYEQYFGPGTRLTVT.

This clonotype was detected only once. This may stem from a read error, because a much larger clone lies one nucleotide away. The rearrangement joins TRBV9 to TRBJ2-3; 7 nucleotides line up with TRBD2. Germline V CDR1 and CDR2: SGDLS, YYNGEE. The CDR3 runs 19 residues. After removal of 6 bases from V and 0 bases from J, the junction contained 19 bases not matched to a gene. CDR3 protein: CASNLATIRSGLSTDTQYF. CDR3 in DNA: TGTGCCAGCAACTTAGCCACGATTAGATCGGGACTAAGCACAGATACGCAGTATTTT.

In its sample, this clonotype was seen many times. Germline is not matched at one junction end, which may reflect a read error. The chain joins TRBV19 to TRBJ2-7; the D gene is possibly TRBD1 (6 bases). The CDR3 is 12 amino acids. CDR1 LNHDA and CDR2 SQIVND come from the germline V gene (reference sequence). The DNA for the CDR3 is TGTACCAGTAGTATCTCAGGGGACGAGCAGTACTTC. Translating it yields CTSSISGDEQYF.